This T cell receptor beta chain is drawn from a study of T-cell memory formation after mild COVID-19. Findings of the study overall: There was a balanced CD4/CD8 profile in clones contracting day 15 to 85, and later expanders leaned CD4+. Those CD4+ clones that contracted were mainly in CM and EM (CD8+ ones in EMRA).

TCRdb used MiXCR to reprocess the 5' RACE reads, holding one entry per CDR3 protein. This table has some 410,000 distinct CDR3 sequences, under 25% appearing once. This clonotype appeared a few times. Its antigen is as yet unknown. Sequenced material: PBMCs or a T cell subset sorted from them (not recorded which). This clonotype originated in an adult woman who had mild COVID-19 (a few samples of this study predate the infection). Cell type and time point are not known.

CDR3 DNA: TGTGCCAGCAGCGTAGTGGCTAGCGGGATTCAGAACACCGGGGAGCTGTTTTTT. This translates into CASSVVASGIQNTGELFF. This rearrangement joins TRBV9 to TRBJ2-2; TRBD2 agrees at 9 bases. CDR3 length: 18 residues. Trimming at V came to 0 bases and at J to 1 base, leaving 7 bases not matched to a gene. Germline V gene sequence: CDR1 SGDLS, CDR2 YYNGEE.